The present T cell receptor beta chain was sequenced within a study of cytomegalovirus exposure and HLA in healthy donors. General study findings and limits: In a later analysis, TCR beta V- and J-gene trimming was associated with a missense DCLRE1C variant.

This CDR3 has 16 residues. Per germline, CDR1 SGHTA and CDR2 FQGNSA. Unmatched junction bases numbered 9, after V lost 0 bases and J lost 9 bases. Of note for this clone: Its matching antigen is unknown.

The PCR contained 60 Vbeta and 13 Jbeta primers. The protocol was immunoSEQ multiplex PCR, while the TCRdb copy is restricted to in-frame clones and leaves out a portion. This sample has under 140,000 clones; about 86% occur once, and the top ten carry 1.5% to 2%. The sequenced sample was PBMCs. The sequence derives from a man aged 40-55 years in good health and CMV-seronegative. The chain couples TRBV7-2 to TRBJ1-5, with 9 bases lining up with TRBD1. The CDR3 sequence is CASSLAPRDREAPQHF. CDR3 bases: TGTGCCAGCAGCTTAGCGCCAAGGGACAGGGAAGCGCCCCAGCATTTT.